This entry lists 32 T cell receptor beta chains sequenced from one sample in a study of cytomegalovirus exposure and HLA in healthy donors. Amplification used 60 Vbeta primers and 13 Jbeta primers. Assay used: immunoSEQ multiplex PCR; TCRdb lists only in-frame clones, some missing. The data contain tens of thousands of clones, around 73% of them singletons. What was sequenced was PBMCs. The source is a woman aged 25-40 years in good health and CMV-seronegative.

V and J are TRBV6-1 and TRBJ1-5; D might be TRBD1 (5 bases). V gave up 4 bases and J gave up 0 bases, with 16 bases separating them. The length of the CDR3 is 17 residues. Germline assignment: CDR1 MNHNS and CDR2 SASEGT. DNA for the CDR3: TGTGCCAGCAGTGCCTACTCGACAGTGTATAGCAATCAGCCCCAGCATTTT. Protein sequence: CASSAYSTVYSNQPQHF.

CDR3 DNA sequence: TGCGCCAGCAGCTTGCTAGCGGGGGGGAACACAGATACGCAGTATTTT. Protein product: CASSLLAGGNTDTQYF. The J gene is TRBJ2-3, the V gene TRBV5-1, with 12 bases aligning to TRBD2. The germline V gene encodes CDR1 SGHRS and CDR2 YFSETQ. Trimming took 1 base from V and 2 from J; bases not matched to a gene: 2. This CDR3 region has 16 residues.

The V gene is TRBV4-1, the J gene TRBJ1-3, with D maybe TRBD1 (6 bases). Between the trimmed V and J ends, which lost 2 bases and 0 bases, there was a span of 8 bases. Germline V lookup: CDR1 MGHRA, CDR2 YSYEKL. The CDR3 spans 15 residues. CDR3 DNA sequence: TGCGCCAGCAGCCAAATGGACAGCTCTGGAAACACCATATATTTT. Its translation: CASSQMDSSGNTIYF.

The chain is built from TRBV10-3 and TRBJ2-7; 8 bases are a match to TRBD2. This CDR3 comprises 16 residues. V lost 3 bases, J lost 6 bases, and 13 bases stayed unmatched. In germline, CDR1 is ENHRY, CDR2 SYGVKD. The CDR3 nucleotides read TGTGCCATCAGTGAATCCGGGACTAGATATCAACTCGAGCAGTACTTC. Its protein is CAISESGTRYQLEQYF.

The CDR3 DNA sequence: TGTGCCAGCAGCAAAGACAGGGTTACTGAAGCTTTCTTT. Translated, it gives CASSKDRVTEAFF. The chain combines TRBV21-1 with TRBJ1-1; TRBD1 is taken as the D call from the table, unchecked against the DNA. TRBV21-1 is labeled a pseudogene. The CDR3 loop spans 13 amino acids.

The J gene is TRBJ1-1, the V gene TRBV2, with a possible D match to TRBD1 (5 bases). This CDR3 is 13 amino acids long. V dropped 5 bases and J dropped 1 base, with 8 bases sitting between them. Germline loops: CDR1 SNHLY, CDR2 FYNNEI. The CDR3 coding sequence is TGTGCCAGCAGTCCAACAGGGAACACTGAAGCTTTCTTT. This gives the protein CASSPTGNTEAFF. Variable domain in full (rest from reference TRBV2 and TRBJ1-1): EPEVTQTPSHQVTQMGQEVILRCVPISNHLYFYWYRQILGQKVEFLVSFYNNEISEKSEIFDDQFSVERPDGSNFTLKIRSTKLEDSAMYFCASSPTGNTEAFFGQGTRLTVV.

This chain joins TRBV5-8 and TRBJ2-1; D might be TRBD2 (6 bases). This CDR3 is 15 amino acids long. CDR1 and CDR2 (germline): SGHTS, YDEGEE. The V and J ends lost 4 bases and 2 bases respectively, with 13 bases between them. Written as DNA, the CDR3 is TGTGCCAGCAGCCGTGACTGGGGGGCCTACAATGAGCAGTTCTTC. Protein sequence: CASSRDWGAYNEQFF.

The J gene is TRBJ2-3, the V gene TRBV29-1; TRBD2 aligns across 16 bases. The CDR3 contains 19 residues. Germline V gene sequence: CDR1 SQVTM, CDR2 ANQGSEA. V shed 6 bases and J 0 bases; nucleotides not matched to a gene: 12. CDR3 amino acids: CSVPTPGLAGGTSTDTQYF. CDR3 coding DNA: TGCAGCGTGCCGACACCGGGACTAGCGGGAGGGACTAGCACAGATACGCAGTATTTT.

The chain is built from TRBV5-1 and TRBJ2-5; 10 nucleotides match TRBD2. Germline CDR1 SGHRS, CDR2 YFSETQ. CDR3 length equals 16 residues. Germline trimming cut 2 bases from V and 4 bases from J; bases unmatched to any gene: 8. The DNA for the CDR3 is TGCGCCAGCAGCTTTCTTCCGGGACTAGCGTTAGAGACCCAGTACTTC. Translating it yields CASSFLPGLALETQYF.

This clone was seen a few times. CDR3 region: CASSALTGPYGYTF. The CDR3 DNA sequence: TGTGCCAGCAGCGCCCTAACAGGTCCCTATGGCTACACCTTC. The V and J genes are TRBV9 and TRBJ1-2; maybe TRBD1 (5 bases). Germline V gene lookup returns CDR1 SGDLS and CDR2 YYNGEE. The V gene lost 3 bases and the J gene lost 4 bases, with 13 bases spanning the gap. The length of the CDR3 is 14 residues.

This clone appeared a few times. V gene TRBV19 combines with J gene TRBJ2-3; 11 nucleotides agree with TRBD1. Germline CDR1 is LNHDA and CDR2 is SQIVND (reference sequence). The ends lost 5 bases at V and 5 bases at J; junction bases unmatched: 6. This CDR3 contains 15 residues. DNA for the CDR3: TGTGCCAGTAGTCCAAGGACAGGGGGCGGAGATACGCAGTATTTT. Residues: CASSPRTGGGDTQYF.

The chain combines TRBV28 with TRBJ2-2; D possibly corresponds to TRBD2 (5 bases). The CDR3 extends over 15 amino acids. Germline CDR1 MDHEN, CDR2 SYDVKM. Trimming pared 5 bases from V and 2 bases from J, leaving 12 bases between. The CDR3, as DNA: TGTGCCAGCAGTCCCCACGGGGTTAACACCGGGGAGCTGTTTTTT. This gives the protein CASSPHGVNTGELFF.

The chain joins TRBV6-5 to TRBJ1-5; 7 bases agree with TRBD1. Germline values: CDR1 MNHEY, CDR2 SVGAGI. There are 14 residues in the CDR3. With V trimmed by 4 bases and J by 1 base, 1 base remained unmatched. CDR3 sequence reads: CASSWTGSNQPQHF. The CDR3 coding sequence is TGTGCCAGCAGTTGGACAGGCAGCAATCAGCCCCAGCATTTT.

The chain links TRBV5-1 to TRBJ1-2, with D tentatively TRBD1 (5 bases). V was cut by 4 bases and J by 6 bases, with 13 bases left in between. The CDR3 contains 13 residues. Germline V gene sequence: CDR1 SGHRS, CDR2 YFSETQ. The CDR3 DNA sequence: TGCGCCAGCAGCCCCGCACAGGCCGATGGCTACACCTTC. Residues: CASSPAQADGYTF.

The chain combines TRBV4-2 with TRBJ2-5; D is perhaps TRBD2 (5 bases). This CDR3 is 14 amino acids long. The ends were cut back, 0 bases at V and 5 bases at J, with 10 bases in the middle. Germline V gene lookup returns CDR1 LGHNA and CDR2 YNFKEQ. The CDR3 DNA reads TGTGCCAGCAGCCAAGAGAGGGCGAGCGAGACCCAGTACTTC. It specifies CASSQERASETQYF.

In regard to this clone: One base separates it from a far larger clone, so it is likely a read error. The CDR3 does not end in the conserved phenylalanine or tryptophan, so this is likely a read error. The chain carries TRBV6-1 and TRBJ1-1; perhaps TRBD1 as D (6 bases). CDR1 is MNHNS, CDR2 SASEGT, per germline. Trimming cost V 10 bases and J 1 base, with 13 bases left between them. The length of the CDR3 is 13 residues. The DNA of the CDR3 is TGTGCCACCCAGGACAGCGAGAACACTGAAGCTTTCGTT. Translating it yields CATQDSENTEAFV.

The chain joins TRBV5-1 to TRBJ1-5; D may be TRBD1 (5 bases). The V end lost 0 bases, the J end lost 0 bases, and 13 bases lay between the germline ends. The germline CDR1 and CDR2 sequences are SGHRS and YFSETQ. The CDR3 contains 17 residues. The CDR3 is CASSLAPRVDSNQPQHF. CDR3 bases: TGCGCCAGCAGCTTGGCCCCCAGGGTCGATAGCAATCAGCCCCAGCATTTT.

V gene TRBV19 combines with J gene TRBJ1-2; D not resolved. This CDR3 is 13 amino acids long. Trimming shortened V by 3 bases and J by 2 bases, and 7 bases separated the two germline ends. Germline CDR1 and CDR2: LNHDA and SQIVND (reference sequence). The CDR3 bases are TGTGCCAGTAGTATTGAAACAAACTATGGCTACACCTTC. Translated: CASSIETNYGYTF. The entire variable domain, with the rest obtained from reference TRBV19 and TRBJ1-2, is as follows: DGGITQSPKYLFRKEGQNVTLSCEQNLNHDAMYWYRQDPGQGLRLIYYSQIVNDFQKGDIAEGYSVSREKKESFPLTVTSAQKNPTAFYLCASSIETNYGYTFGSGTRLTVV.

The chain combines TRBV21-1 with TRBJ2-2; the D segment call TRBD2 is taken from the table without a DNA check. TRBV21-1 is marked as a pseudogene. There are 18 residues in the CDR3. CDR3 in amino acids: CASSKALLGLADTGELFF. For the CDR3, the DNA is TGTGCCAGCAGCAAAGCGCTTTTGGGACTAGCAGACACCGGGGAGCTGTTTTTT.

V and J are TRBV9 and TRBJ2-2, with 8 positions matching TRBD1. After removal of 4 bases from V and 4 bases from J, the junction contained 6 bases not matched to a gene. The CDR3 runs 15 residues. CDR1 and CDR2 from the germline V gene are SGDLS and YYNGEE. CDR3 loop: CASSPQGAGTGELFF. The CDR3 region has the DNA TGTGCCAGCAGCCCGCAGGGGGCGGGCACCGGGGAGCTGTTTTTT. The variable domain in full, with the rest retrieved from reference TRBV9 and TRBJ2-2, is DSGVTQTPKHLITATGQRVTLRCSPRSGDLSVYWYQQSLDQGLQFLIQYYNGEERAKGNILERFSAQQFPDLHSELNLSSLELGDSALYFCASSPQGAGTGELFFGEGSRLTVL.

The chain is built from TRBV5-4 and TRBJ2-3, with D possibly TRBD1 on 6 matching bases. V lost 0 bases and J 1 base, leaving 9 bases between the germline ends. The CDR3 loop spans 15 amino acids. Germline V gene sequence: CDR1 SGHNT, CDR2 YYREEE (reference sequence). This chain's CDR3 is CASSLDREGTDTQYF. The CDR3 nucleotides read TGTGCCAGCAGCTTGGACAGGGAAGGCACAGATACGCAGTATTTT. Based on the CDR3 plus reference TRBV5-4 and TRBJ2-3, the full variable domain is ETGVTQSPTHLIKTRGQQVTLRCSSQSGHNTVSWYQQALGQGPQFIFQYYREEENGRGNFPPRFSGLQFPNYSSELNVNALELDDSALYLCASSLDREGTDTQYFGPGTRLTVL.

The chain links TRBV2 to TRBJ2-3; 12 bases agree with TRBD2. With 3 bases clipped from V and 3 bases from J, the junction kept 4 bases outside the gene matches. This CDR3 region has 16 residues. Germline CDR1 reads SNHLY; CDR2 reads FYNNEI. The CDR3 region is CASSDRLAGVTDTQYF. The CDR3 nucleotides read TGTGCCAGCAGTGACCGACTAGCGGGGGTAACAGATACGCAGTATTTT.

This clone was seen a few times. The rearrangement links TRBV7-9 to TRBJ1-3; no clear D. Germline CDR1 reads SEHNR; CDR2 reads FQNEAQ (reference sequence). The CDR3 totals 14 residues. Trimming stripped 4 bases from V and 4 bases from J, with 11 bases between. DNA for the CDR3: TGTGCCAGCAGCTCGATCTCGAGGGGAAACACCATATATTTT. Encoded protein: CASSSISRGNTIYF.

V gene TRBV4-2 combines with J gene TRBJ2-2; 8 nucleotides line up with TRBD2. The V segment lost 2 bases and the J segment 4 bases; nucleotides outside the gene matches: 6. Germline assignment: CDR1 LGHNA and CDR2 YNFKEQ. The CDR3 consists of 16 residues. The CDR3 reads CASSQPSGGATGELFF. The CDR3 DNA reads TGTGCCAGCAGCCAACCGAGCGGGGGCGCCACCGGGGAGCTGTTTTTT.

The V and J genes are TRBV7-9 and TRBJ1-6; the match to TRBD1 covers 8 bases. V shed 7 bases, J shed 5 bases, and the junction held 7 bases outside the gene matches. CDR3 length equals 15 residues. CDR1 SEHNR and CDR2 FQNEAQ come from the germline V gene (reference sequence). In nucleotides, the CDR3 is TGTGCCAGCAACTTCAGGGGGCTGGATAATTCACCCCTCCACTTT. Residues: CASNFRGLDNSPLHF.

The gene calls are TRBV2 and TRBJ1-6; TRBD1 might be the D (5 bases). This CDR3 comprises 14 residues. Germline V gene lookup returns CDR1 SNHLY and CDR2 FYNNEI. V was pared by 5 bases and J by 6 bases, with 11 bases between. The CDR3 bases are TGTGCCAGCAGTTTCCAGGGCAGTAATTCACCCCTCCACTTT. This sequence encodes CASSFQGSNSPLHF. Full variable domain (missing parts from reference TRBV2 and TRBJ1-6): EPEVTQTPSHQVTQMGQEVILRCVPISNHLYFYWYRQILGQKVEFLVSFYNNEISEKSEIFDDQFSVERPDGSNFTLKIRSTKLEDSAMYFCASSFQGSNSPLHFGNGTRLTVT.

This chain links TRBV2 with TRBJ2-6; D unresolved. The CDR3 has 14 amino acids. V was shortened by 2 bases and J by 1 base, with 3 bases between the two germline ends. Per germline, CDR1 SNHLY and CDR2 FYNNEI. The CDR3 sequence is CASSESSGANVLTF. Here the CDR3 DNA reads TGTGCCAGCAGTGAATCATCTGGGGCCAACGTCCTGACTTTC. Combining the CDR3 with reference TRBV2 and TRBJ2-6 gives the whole variable domain EPEVTQTPSHQVTQMGQEVILRCVPISNHLYFYWYRQILGQKVEFLVSFYNNEISEKSEIFDDQFSVERPDGSNFTLKIRSTKLEDSAMYFCASSESSGANVLTFGAGSRLTVL.

V usage is TRBV28 and J usage is TRBJ2-5, with D perhaps TRBD1 (5 bases). V was pared by 4 bases and J by 8 bases, with 11 bases between. CDR3 length: 12 residues. Germline values: CDR1 MDHEN, CDR2 SYDVKM. The CDR3 bases are TGTGCCAGCAGTTCGACAGTCAGAACCCAGTACTTC. Amino acids: CASSSTVRTQYF. The variable domain in full, completed from reference TRBV28 and TRBJ2-5, reads DVKVTQSSRYLVKRTGEKVFLECVQDMDHENMFWYRQDPGLGLRLIYFSYDVKMKEKGDIPEGYSVSREKKERFSLILESASTNQTSMYLCASSSTVRTQYFGPGTRLLVL.

The chain recombines TRBV6-1 with TRBJ2-7, with 11 bases aligning to TRBD2. This CDR3 has 14 amino acids. Germline values: CDR1 MNHNS, CDR2 SASEGT. Trimming removed 7 bases from V and 3 bases from J; junction bases left unmatched: 5. This chain's CDR3 is CASTPGTSGYEQYF. In nucleotides, the CDR3 is TGTGCCAGCACGCCCGGGACTAGCGGCTACGAGCAGTACTTC.

The J gene is TRBJ1-2, the V gene TRBV4-1; possibly TRBD1 for D (5 bases). Germline CDR1 MGHRA, CDR2 YSYEKL. CDR3 size: 14 residues. With 0 bases removed from V and 6 bases from J, the gap between germline ends came to 11 bases. CDR3 amino acids: CASSQDAGRHGYTF. For the CDR3, the DNA is TGCGCCAGCAGCCAAGACGCGGGGCGGCATGGCTACACCTTC.

The V call is TRBV19, the J call TRBJ2-1; TRBD2 matches at 10 bases. V trimming: 7 bases; J trimming: 5 bases; junction bases outside the gene matches: 29. The germline CDR1 and CDR2 sequences are LNHDA and SQIVND (reference sequence). CDR3 length: 22 amino acids. CDR3 in DNA: TGTGCCAGTAACACAATAGGCCCTGGGGGACTAGCGAATCGTCTTCGCCACAATGAGCAGTTCTTC. This sequence encodes CASNTIGPGGLANRLRHNEQFF.

This chain links TRBV4-1 with TRBJ2-7, with 8 nucleotides matching TRBD2. Germline V gives CDR1 MGHRA, CDR2 YSYEKL. The CDR3 runs to 16 residues. After removal of 0 bases from V and 0 bases from J, the junction contained 4 bases not matched to a gene. In DNA form, the CDR3 reads TGCGCCAGCAGCCAAGAATGGACTAGCAGCTCCTACGAGCAGTACTTC. Its protein product is CASSQEWTSSSYEQYF.